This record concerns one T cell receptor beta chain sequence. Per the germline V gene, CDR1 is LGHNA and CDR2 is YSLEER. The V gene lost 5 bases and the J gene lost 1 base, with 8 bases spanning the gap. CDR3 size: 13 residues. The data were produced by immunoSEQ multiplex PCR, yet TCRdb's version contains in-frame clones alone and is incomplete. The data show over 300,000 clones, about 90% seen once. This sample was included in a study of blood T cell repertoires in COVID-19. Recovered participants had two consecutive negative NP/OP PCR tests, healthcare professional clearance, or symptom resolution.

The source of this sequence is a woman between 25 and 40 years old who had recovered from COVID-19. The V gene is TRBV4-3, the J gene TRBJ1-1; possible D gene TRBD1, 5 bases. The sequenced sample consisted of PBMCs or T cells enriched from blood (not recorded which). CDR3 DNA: TGCGCCAGCAGCAATACAGGGAACACTGAAGCTTTCTTT. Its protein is CASSNTGNTEAFF.